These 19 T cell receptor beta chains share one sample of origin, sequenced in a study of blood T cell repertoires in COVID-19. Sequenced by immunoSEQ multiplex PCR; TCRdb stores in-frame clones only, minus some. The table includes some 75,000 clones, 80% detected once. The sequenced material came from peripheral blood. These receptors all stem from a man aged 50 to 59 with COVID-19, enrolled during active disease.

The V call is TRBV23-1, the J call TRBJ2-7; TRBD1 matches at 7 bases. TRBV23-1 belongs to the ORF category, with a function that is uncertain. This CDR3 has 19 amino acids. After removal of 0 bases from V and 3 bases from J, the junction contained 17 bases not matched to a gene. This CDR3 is CASSQSRGQYPIRGYEQYF. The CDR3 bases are TGCGCCAGCAGTCAATCTAGGGGGCAATACCCGATCCGCGGCTACGAGCAGTACTTC.

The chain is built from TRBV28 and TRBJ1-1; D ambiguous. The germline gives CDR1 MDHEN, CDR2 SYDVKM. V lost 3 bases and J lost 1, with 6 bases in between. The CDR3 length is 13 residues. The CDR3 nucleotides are TGTGCCAGCAGTTTCCCCCAGAACACTGAAGCTTTCTTT. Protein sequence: CASSFPQNTEAFF.

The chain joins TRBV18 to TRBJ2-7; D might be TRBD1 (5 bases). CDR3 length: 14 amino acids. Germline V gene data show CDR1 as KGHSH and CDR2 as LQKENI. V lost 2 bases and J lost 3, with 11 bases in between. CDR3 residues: CASSPVSGFYEQYF. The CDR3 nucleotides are TGTGCCAGCTCACCAGTCTCAGGGTTCTACGAGCAGTACTTC. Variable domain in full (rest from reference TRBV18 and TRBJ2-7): NAGVMQNPRHLVRRRGQEARLRCSPMKGHSHVYWYRQLPEEGLKFMVYLQKENIIDESGMPKERFSAEFPKEGPSILRIQQVVRGDSAAYFCASSPVSGFYEQYFGPGTRLTVT.

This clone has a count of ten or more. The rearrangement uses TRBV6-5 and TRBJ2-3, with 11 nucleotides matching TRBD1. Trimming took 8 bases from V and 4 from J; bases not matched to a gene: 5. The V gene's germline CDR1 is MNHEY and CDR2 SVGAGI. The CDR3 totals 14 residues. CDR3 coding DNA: TGTGCCAGCGCCCGGGGACAGGGGGCAGATACGCAGTATTTT. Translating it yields CASARGQGADTQYF.

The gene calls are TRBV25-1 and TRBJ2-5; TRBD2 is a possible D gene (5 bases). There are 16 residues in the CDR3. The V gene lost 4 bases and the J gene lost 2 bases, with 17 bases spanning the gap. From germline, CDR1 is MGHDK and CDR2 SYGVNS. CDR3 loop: CASSGSGMTGQETQYF. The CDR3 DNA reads TGTGCCAGCAGTGGGTCTGGGATGACGGGGCAAGAGACCCAGTACTTC.

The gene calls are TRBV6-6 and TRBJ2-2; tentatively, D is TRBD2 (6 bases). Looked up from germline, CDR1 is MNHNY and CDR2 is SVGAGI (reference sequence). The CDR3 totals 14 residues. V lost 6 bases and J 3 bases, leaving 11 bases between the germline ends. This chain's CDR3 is CASRSRGDTGELFF. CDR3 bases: TGTGCCAGCAGGTCGCGGGGAGACACCGGGGAGCTGTTTTTT.

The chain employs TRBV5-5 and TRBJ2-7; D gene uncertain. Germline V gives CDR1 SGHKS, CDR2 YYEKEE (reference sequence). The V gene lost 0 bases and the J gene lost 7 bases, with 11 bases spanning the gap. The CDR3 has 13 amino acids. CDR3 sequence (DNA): TGTGCCAGCAGCTTGGAAGCCGAGAGGGAGCAGTACTTC. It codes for CASSLEAEREQYF.

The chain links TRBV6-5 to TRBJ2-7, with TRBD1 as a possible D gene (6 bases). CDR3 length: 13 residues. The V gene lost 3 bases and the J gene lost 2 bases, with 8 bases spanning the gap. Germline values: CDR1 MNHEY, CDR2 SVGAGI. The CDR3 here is CASSYGQTYEQYF. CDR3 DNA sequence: TGTGCCAGCAGTTATGGACAGACCTACGAGCAGTACTTC.

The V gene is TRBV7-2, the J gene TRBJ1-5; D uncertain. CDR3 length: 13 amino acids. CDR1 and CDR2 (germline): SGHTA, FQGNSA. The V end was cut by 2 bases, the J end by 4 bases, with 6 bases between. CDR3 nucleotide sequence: TGTGCCAGCAGCTTATCAGTTAATCAGCCCCAGCATTTT. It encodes CASSLSVNQPQHF.

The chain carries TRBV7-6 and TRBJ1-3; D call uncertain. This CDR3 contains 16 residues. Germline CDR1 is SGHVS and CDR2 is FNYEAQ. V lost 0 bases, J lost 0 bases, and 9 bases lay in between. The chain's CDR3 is CASSLANSFSGNTIYF. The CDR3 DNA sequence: TGTGCCAGCAGCTTAGCGAACAGCTTCTCTGGAAACACCATATATTTT.

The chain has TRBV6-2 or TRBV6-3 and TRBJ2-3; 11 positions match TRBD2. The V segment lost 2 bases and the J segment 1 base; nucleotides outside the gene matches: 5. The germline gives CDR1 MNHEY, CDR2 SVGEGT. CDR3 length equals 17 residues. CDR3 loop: CASSYAIAGGGTDTQYF. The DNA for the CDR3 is TGTGCCAGCAGTTACGCTATAGCGGGAGGGGGCACAGATACGCAGTATTTT.

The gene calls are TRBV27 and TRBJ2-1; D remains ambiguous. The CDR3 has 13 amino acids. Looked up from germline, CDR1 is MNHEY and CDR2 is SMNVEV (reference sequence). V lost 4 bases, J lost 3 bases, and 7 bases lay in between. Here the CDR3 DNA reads TGTGCCAGCAGTTCAACAAACTACAATGAGCAGTTCTTC. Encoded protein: CASSSTNYNEQFF.

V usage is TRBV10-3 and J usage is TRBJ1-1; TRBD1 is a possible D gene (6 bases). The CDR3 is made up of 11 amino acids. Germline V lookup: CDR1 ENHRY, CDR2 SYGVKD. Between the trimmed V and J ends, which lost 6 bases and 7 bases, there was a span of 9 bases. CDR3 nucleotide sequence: TGTGCCATCAGGACGGACAGTGAAGCTTTCTTT. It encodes CAIRTDSEAFF.

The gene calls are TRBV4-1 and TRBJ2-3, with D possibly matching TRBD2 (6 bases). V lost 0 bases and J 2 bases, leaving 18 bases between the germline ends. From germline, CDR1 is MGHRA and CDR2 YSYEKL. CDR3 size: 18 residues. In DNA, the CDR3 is TGCGCCAGCAGCCAAGATCGTCTAGCGCCCACTTCCACAGATACGCAGTATTTT. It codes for CASSQDRLAPTSTDTQYF.

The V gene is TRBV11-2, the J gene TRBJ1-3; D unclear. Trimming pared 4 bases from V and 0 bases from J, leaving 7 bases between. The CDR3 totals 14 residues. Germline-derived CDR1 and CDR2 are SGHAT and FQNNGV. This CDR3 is CASSSVVSGNTIYF. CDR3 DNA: TGTGCCAGCAGCTCGGTCGTCTCTGGAAACACCATATATTTT.

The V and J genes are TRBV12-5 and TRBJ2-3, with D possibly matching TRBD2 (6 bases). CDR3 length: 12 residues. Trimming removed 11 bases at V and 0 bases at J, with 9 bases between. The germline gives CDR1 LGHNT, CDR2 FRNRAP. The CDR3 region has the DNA TGTGCTCAGAGCGGGAGCACAGATACGCAGTATTTT. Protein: CAQSGSTDTQYF. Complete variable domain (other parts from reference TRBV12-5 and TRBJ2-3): DARVTQTPRHKVTEMGQEVTMRCQPILGHNTVFWYRQTMMQGLELLAYFRNRAPLDDSGMPKDRFSAEMPDATLATLKIQPSEPRDSAVYFCAQSGSTDTQYFGPGTRLTVL.

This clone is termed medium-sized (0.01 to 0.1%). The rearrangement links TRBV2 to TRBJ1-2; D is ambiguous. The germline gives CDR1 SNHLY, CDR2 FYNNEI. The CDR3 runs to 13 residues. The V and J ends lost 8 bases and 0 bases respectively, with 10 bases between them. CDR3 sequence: CASRLTANYGYTF. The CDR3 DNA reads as TGTGCCAGCCGCTTAACAGCTAACTATGGCTACACCTTC.

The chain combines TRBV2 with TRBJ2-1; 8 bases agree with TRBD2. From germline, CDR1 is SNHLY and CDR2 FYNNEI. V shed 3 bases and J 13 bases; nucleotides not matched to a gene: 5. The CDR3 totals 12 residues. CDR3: CASSDDSGSQFF. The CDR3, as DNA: TGTGCCAGCAGTGACGACAGCGGGAGTCAGTTCTTC.

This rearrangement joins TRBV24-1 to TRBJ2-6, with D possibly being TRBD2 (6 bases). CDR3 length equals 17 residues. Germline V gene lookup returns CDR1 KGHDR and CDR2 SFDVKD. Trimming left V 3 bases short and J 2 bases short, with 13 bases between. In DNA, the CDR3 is TGTGCCACCAGTGATGCCCTCGGGGGAACTGGGGCCAACGTCCTGACTTTC. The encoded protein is CATSDALGGTGANVLTF.